Listed here is a single T cell receptor beta chain. This CDR3 spans 13 amino acids. CDR1 and CDR2 (germline): LGHDT, YNNKEL (reference sequence). Trimming at V came to 6 bases and at J to 7 bases, leaving 6 bases not matched to a gene. The data are from a study of blood T cell repertoires in COVID-19. Study context: Spain, Italy and the United States supplied samples that represented acute and convalescent COVID-19. T cells, B-cell-depleted T cells, or PBMCs provided the cDNA or gDNA that served as material.

In the original analysis: Using reference gene primer amplification, nucleated cell counts were estimated. The repertoire was sequenced with immunoSEQ multiplex PCR; TCRdb's copy has only in-frame clones and lacks some. D and trimming were read from the DNA, whereas the V and J calls and clone size are those reported in that table. The profile covers approximately 200,000 clones, with about 87% appearing a single time and roughly 3.7% taken by the ten largest. The chain employs TRBV3-1 (or the pseudogene TRBV3-2) and TRBJ2-1; 7 nucleotides agree with TRBD2. The source is a woman aged 25-40 years with acute or convalescent COVID-19. The sample taken for sequencing was peripheral blood. The CDR3 bases are TGTGCCAGCAGACTAGCGCTTCAAAATGAGCAGTTCTTC. Translation: CASRLALQNEQFF.